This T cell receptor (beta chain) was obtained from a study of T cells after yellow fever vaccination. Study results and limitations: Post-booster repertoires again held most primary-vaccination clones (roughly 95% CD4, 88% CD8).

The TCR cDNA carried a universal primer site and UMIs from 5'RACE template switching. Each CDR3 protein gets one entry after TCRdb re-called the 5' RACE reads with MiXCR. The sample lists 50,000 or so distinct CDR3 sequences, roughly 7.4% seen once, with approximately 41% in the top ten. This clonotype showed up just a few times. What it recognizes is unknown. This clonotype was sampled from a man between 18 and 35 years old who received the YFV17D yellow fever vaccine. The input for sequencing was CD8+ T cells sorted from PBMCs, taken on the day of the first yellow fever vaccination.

The DNA for the CDR3 is TGCGCCAGCAGCCAAGTTCCCTCGCGGGACACCGGGGAGCTGTTTTTT. It specifies CASSQVPSRDTGELFF. This chain links TRBV4-1 with TRBJ2-2; maybe TRBD2 (5 bases). Germline V lookup: CDR1 MGHRA, CDR2 YSYEKL. The CDR3 has 16 residues. V was pared by 1 base and J by 3 bases, with 12 bases between.